One and the same sample provided the 32 T cell receptor beta chains below, sequenced in a study of T-cell reconstitution after alpha-beta-depleted transplantation in children. Researchers prepared the TCRbeta library using unique molecular identifiers, the study reports. TCRdb passed the PCR reads through MiXCR, listing each CDR3 protein once. The sample includes 95,000 to 150,000 distinct CDR3 sequences, more than 20% seen only once; the top ten take about 10%. Sequenced material: PBMCs, mostly from graft donor cells, taken 180 days after TCRalphabeta/CD19-depleted stem cell transplant. The receptors shown here come from a male patient aged 2-15 years who had a stem cell transplant for chronic granulomatous disease, so the T cells may come from the graft donor.

This clonotype has a handful of counts. This chain connects TRBV10-3 to TRBJ2-3; D ambiguous. This CDR3 contains 14 residues. Germline CDR1 is ENHRY and CDR2 is SYGVKD. V lost 11 bases to trimming and J lost 2 bases, with 17 bases between them. CDR3 amino acids: CAPFCGRVTDTQYF. The CDR3 DNA follows: TGTGCCCCATTCTGTGGGCGCGTCACAGATACGCAGTATTTT.

V is TRBV11-1 and J is TRBJ1-5, with TRBD1 matching 12 bases. CDR1 and CDR2 (germline): SGHAT, FQDESV (reference sequence). The length of the CDR3 is 18 residues. Trimming removed 3 bases from V and 0 bases from J; junction bases left unmatched: 6. DNA for the CDR3: TGTGCCAGCAGCTTCGGGACAGGGGGCAGGTATAGCAATCAGCCCCAGCATTTT. This encodes CASSFGTGGRYSNQPQHF.

The V gene is TRBV12-3 or TRBV12-4, the J gene TRBJ2-1, with 7 bases that match TRBD2. J lost 8 bases, V lost 5 bases, and 15 bases had no gene match. This CDR3 has 16 amino acids. The CDR3 protein is CASSKSALAARDEQFF. CDR3 nucleotide sequence: TGTGCCAGCAGTAAATCCGCTCTAGCGGCCAGGGATGAGCAGTTCTTC.

This clonotype was observed a handful of times. The chain uses TRBV15 and TRBJ1-5, with D tentatively TRBD1 (5 bases). From germline, CDR1 is LNHNV and CDR2 YYDKDF (reference sequence). V lost 7 bases and J lost 2, with 9 bases in between. The CDR3 consists of 13 residues. The CDR3 sequence: CATNQGGNQPQHF. The CDR3 nucleotides are TGTGCCACCAACCAGGGCGGCAATCAGCCCCAGCATTTT. Full variable domain (remainder filled in from reference TRBV15 and TRBJ1-5): DAMVIQNPRYQVTQFGKPVTLSCSQTLNHNVMYWYQQKSSQAPKLLFHYYDKDFNNEADTPDNFQSRRPNTSFCFLDIRSPGLGDTAMYLCATNQGGNQPQHFGDGTRLSIL.

This clonotype was seen repeatedly, ten times or more. The chain carries TRBV12-3 or TRBV12-4 and TRBJ2-3; no firm D call. The CDR3 covers 12 residues. The V end lost 3 bases, the J end lost 6 bases, and 7 bases lay between the germline ends. The CDR3: CASSFLLDTQYF. CDR3 in DNA: TGTGCCAGCAGTTTCCTGCTCGATACGCAGTATTTT.

This clonotype appeared a few times. V gene TRBV5-6 combines with J gene TRBJ2-5; D is perhaps TRBD2 (6 bases). Germline V gene lookup returns CDR1 SGHDT and CDR2 YYEEEE. This CDR3 spans 18 amino acids. Trimming stripped 0 bases from V and 9 bases from J, with 27 bases between. CDR3 bases: TGTGCCAGCAGCTTGGGGTCGGGAGACCCTTTTTTTTTGGCGGCCCAGTACTTC. As protein: CASSLGSGDPFFLAAQYF.

This clonotype has only a few counts. The gene calls are TRBV12-3 or TRBV12-4 and TRBJ2-4, with D perhaps TRBD1 (5 bases). V shed 0 bases and J shed 3 bases, with 6 bases lying between them. The CDR3 covers 14 residues. The CDR3 coding sequence is TGTGCCAGCAGTTTAGCGACAGTCAAAAACATTCAGTACTTC. Translation: CASSLATVKNIQYF.

The J gene is TRBJ1-5, the V gene TRBV5-1; D gene ambiguous. V was cut by 4 bases and J by 3 bases, with 14 bases left in between. This CDR3 has 15 amino acids. Germline V gene data show CDR1 as SGHRS and CDR2 as YFSETQ. In nucleotides, the CDR3 is TGCGCCAGCAGCCCGGCAGGAGGGATCAATCAGCCCCAGCATTTT. Its translation is CASSPAGGINQPQHF.

This clonotype appeared a few times. The chain employs TRBV10-3 and TRBJ2-1; 12 bases agree with TRBD2. Germline CDR1 ENHRY, CDR2 SYGVKD. The CDR3 spans 16 residues. The junction had 6 bases not matched to a gene; V was cut back by 5 bases and J by 4 bases. The CDR3 region is CAISYRTSGTYNEQFF. DNA of the CDR3: TGTGCCATCAGTTACAGGACTAGCGGGACTTACAATGAGCAGTTCTTC.

This clonotype was counted at least ten times. This chain uses TRBV20-1 with TRBJ2-3, with 8 bases identical to TRBD1. Trimming took 1 base from V and 2 from J; bases not matched to a gene: 14. This CDR3 is 18 amino acids long. Germline CDR1 and CDR2: DFQATT and SNEGSKA (reference sequence). CDR3 residues: CSARVLPRTGSSTDTQYF. DNA of the CDR3: TGCAGTGCTAGAGTCCTTCCCAGGACAGGGTCATCCACAGATACGCAGTATTTT.

There are many counts of this clonotype. CDR3 bases: TGTGCCAGCTCAAACGGGATTACCAGCGGAAAACTGTTTTTT. Protein product: CASSNGITSGKLFF. The chain carries TRBV12-3 or TRBV12-4 and TRBJ1-4; D uncertain. This CDR3 is 14 amino acids long. V lost 8 bases and J lost 10, with 20 bases in between.

V and J are TRBV12-3 or TRBV12-4 and TRBJ1-2; no reliable D call. V lost 7 bases and J lost 0, with 15 bases in between. The CDR3 runs to 15 residues. In DNA, the CDR3 is TGTGCCAGCACCCTTTACCGGGAATCTAACTATGGCTACACCTTC. Amino acids: CASTLYRESNYGYTF.

J is TRBJ2-5 and V is TRBV9; weak D call: TRBD2 (6 bases). Germline CDR1 is SGDLS and CDR2 is YYNGEE. The V gene lost 0 bases and the J gene lost 3 bases, with 9 bases spanning the gap. The CDR3 length is 14 residues. The CDR3 protein is CASSVAGGEETQYF. In nucleotides, the CDR3 is TGTGCCAGCAGCGTAGCTGGCGGGGAAGAGACCCAGTACTTC.

This sequence joins TRBV29-1 and TRBJ2-7; TRBD1 or TRBD2 may be the D gene (5 bases each). Per the germline V gene, CDR1 is SQVTM and CDR2 is ANQGSEA. V dropped 6 bases and J dropped 3 bases, with 15 bases sitting between them. The CDR3 length is 13 residues. CDR3 region: CSVQRAGSYEQYF. The CDR3 coding sequence is TGCAGCGTCCAAAGGGCAGGGAGCTACGAGCAGTACTTC.

This clonotype showed up just a few times. The chain uses TRBV20-1 and TRBJ2-7; unclear D gene. Germline V gene sequence: CDR1 DFQATT, CDR2 SNEGSKA (reference sequence). CDR3 length equals 14 residues. V was pared by 2 bases and J by 2 bases, with 13 bases between. DNA for the CDR3: TGCAGTGCTAGAAGTGGAGTGTACCCCTACGAGCAGTACTTC. Protein sequence: CSARSGVYPYEQYF.

Regarding this clonotype: One base away lies a much larger clone, so this may be a sequencing read error. The chain carries TRBV12-3 or TRBV12-4 and TRBJ2-4; D is uncertain. CDR3 length equals 15 residues. The CDR3 bases are TGTGCCAGCAGTTTCCCCACATTAGCCAAAAACATGCAGTACTTC. It translates to CASSFPTLAKNMQYF.

This clonotype occurred many times. The gene calls are TRBV20-1 and TRBJ2-5; 10 bases are a match to TRBD1. V lost 2 bases, J lost 5 bases, and 8 bases stayed unmatched. Germline CDR1 and CDR2: DFQATT and SNEGSKA (reference sequence). The CDR3 runs 15 residues. The CDR3 region is CSARSKTGGRETQYF. The CDR3 DNA reads TGCAGTGCTAGATCGAAGACAGGGGGCCGGGAGACCCAGTACTTC.

This clonotype appeared once. The V and J genes are TRBV29-1 and TRBJ2-1; D unresolved. This CDR3 contains 12 residues. V was clipped by 2 bases and J by 3 bases, with 5 bases between them. Looked up from germline, CDR1 is SQVTM and CDR2 is ANQGSEA. CDR3 sequence: CSVEWDYNEQFF. The DNA of the CDR3 is TGCAGCGTTGAATGGGACTACAATGAGCAGTTCTTC.

This clonotype was seen only a few times. The V gene is TRBV12-3 or TRBV12-4, the J gene TRBJ1-5; weak D call: TRBD1 (5 bases). V lost 7 bases to trimming and J lost 0 bases, with 16 bases between them. The CDR3 is made up of 16 amino acids. CDR3: CASNTGRQFSNQPQHF. The CDR3 region has the DNA TGTGCCAGCAACACCGGCAGACAGTTTAGCAATCAGCCCCAGCATTTT.

A few counts support this clonotype. The J gene is TRBJ2-1, the V gene TRBV20-1; the match to TRBD2 covers 11 bases. The germline V gene has CDR1 DFQATT and CDR2 SNEGSKA (reference sequence). The CDR3 runs to 14 residues. With 3 bases clipped from V and 7 bases from J, the junction kept 5 bases outside the gene matches. CDR3 in DNA: TGCAGTGCTAGTGTAGCGGGAGGGCAAAATGAGCAGTTCTTC. Protein: CSASVAGGQNEQFF.

The rearrangement links TRBV5-1 to TRBJ2-1, with TRBD2 identical over 13 bases. V dropped 1 base and J dropped 0; count of bases not matched to a gene: 7. Germline CDR1 and CDR2: SGHRS and YFSETQ. The CDR3 has 19 amino acids. In DNA, the CDR3 is TGCGCCAGCAGCTTGAGACTAGCGGGGGGCAAGAGCTCCTACAATGAGCAGTTCTTC. This codes for CASSLRLAGGKSSYNEQFF.

The chain carries TRBV7-6 and TRBJ2-1; TRBD2 aligns across 13 bases. Germline CDR1 SGHVS, CDR2 FNYEAQ. The CDR3 extends over 18 amino acids. V shed 1 base, J shed 5 bases, and the junction held 8 bases outside the gene matches. The CDR3 coding sequence is TGTGCCAGCAGCTTAGTTATCCCGGGGACTAGCGGGAACAATGAGCAGTTCTTC. This gives the protein CASSLVIPGTSGNNEQFF.

The CDR3 sequence is CASSFYDSQETQYF. As DNA, the CDR3 is TGCGCCAGCAGCTTTTACGACAGCCAAGAGACCCAGTACTTC. The chain employs TRBV5-1 and TRBJ2-5; possible D gene TRBD1, 5 bases. Germline CDR1 is SGHRS and CDR2 is YFSETQ. Trimming removed 2 bases from V and 1 base from J, with 9 bases in between. The CDR3 loop spans 14 amino acids.

The chain is built from TRBV7-3 and TRBJ1-1, with TRBD1 matching 9 bases. V trimming: 0 bases; J trimming: 3 bases; junction bases outside the gene matches: 5. The CDR3 is 16 residues long. In germline, CDR1 is SGHTA, CDR2 FQGTGA. The chain's CDR3 is CASSLTPGQGYTEAFF. For the CDR3, the DNA is TGTGCCAGCAGCTTAACTCCGGGACAGGGCTACACTGAAGCTTTCTTT.

The chain combines TRBV25-1 with TRBJ1-4, with a weak D call TRBD1 (5 bases). CDR3 length equals 14 residues. Germline V CDR1 and CDR2: MGHDK, SYGVNS. The germline V and J ends were trimmed by 3 bases and 4 bases, with 9 bases remaining between them. The CDR3 nucleotides read TGTGCCAGCAGTGATGCGGGACTTAATGAAAAACTGTTTTTT. Translated, it gives CASSDAGLNEKLFF.

At least ten counts were recorded for this clonotype. The chain carries TRBV20-1 and TRBJ2-1; TRBD2 matches 8 bases. The CDR3 is 15 residues long. Germline CDR1 reads DFQATT; CDR2 reads SNEGSKA (reference sequence). V was clipped by 2 bases and J by 3 bases; unmatched bases: 6. CDR3 sequence: CSARKAGEDYNEQFF. DNA of the CDR3: TGCAGTGCTAGAAAAGCGGGAGAGGACTACAATGAGCAGTTCTTC.

This clonotype was found many times. V and J are TRBV20-1 and TRBJ2-7; D gene unclear. The ends were cut back, 2 bases at V and 0 bases at J, with 14 bases in the middle. Germline CDR1 reads DFQATT; CDR2 reads SNEGSKA (reference sequence). CDR3 size: 15 residues. CDR3 residues: CSARRAAASSYEQYF. CDR3 nucleotides: TGCAGTGCTAGACGAGCCGCGGCGAGCTCCTACGAGCAGTACTTC.

DNA of the CDR3: TGTGCCACCAGCAGTCCCACGCAGCTAGCGGGGGGACCCACAGATACGCAGTATTTT. This gives the protein CATSSPTQLAGGPTDTQYF. The chain links TRBV15 to TRBJ2-3, with 11 bases aligning to TRBD2. Trimming at V came to 3 bases and at J to 2 bases, leaving 13 bases not matched to a gene. This CDR3 contains 19 residues. In germline, CDR1 is LNHNV, CDR2 YYDKDF (reference sequence).

The genes are TRBV5-5 and TRBJ2-5; 7 bases agree with TRBD2. Germline CDR1 is SGHKS and CDR2 is YYEKEE (reference sequence). V lost 5 bases to trimming and J lost 4 bases; unmatched junction nucleotides: 8. This CDR3 has 14 amino acids. CDR3 sequence reads: CASRPGTTVETQYF. The CDR3 DNA sequence: TGTGCCAGCAGACCCGGGACTACGGTAGAGACCCAGTACTTC.

This clonotype was seen ten or more times. The chain recombines TRBV20-1 with TRBJ2-7; maybe TRBD1 (6 bases). V shed 4 bases and J shed 0 bases, with 10 bases lying between them. The CDR3 is made up of 13 amino acids. Germline V CDR1 and CDR2: DFQATT, SNEGSKA (reference sequence). Here the CDR3 reads CSANDRNSYEQYF. CDR3 in DNA: TGCAGTGCTAACGACAGGAACTCCTACGAGCAGTACTTC.

This clonotype was observed a handful of times. J is TRBJ2-2 and V is TRBV5-1; D might be TRBD2 (6 bases). CDR1 and CDR2 from the germline V gene are SGHRS and YFSETQ. This CDR3 region has 11 residues. V lost 7 bases, J lost 7 bases, and 8 bases lay in between. CDR3 amino acids: CASAGFGELFF. The CDR3, as DNA: TGCGCCAGCGCGGGGTTCGGGGAGCTGTTTTTT.

This clonotype showed up many times. The chain is built from TRBV30 and TRBJ2-3, with 8 bases lining up with TRBD2. From germline, CDR1 is GTSNPN and CDR2 SVGIG (reference sequence). The V and J ends lost 7 bases and 1 base, in that order; junction bases with no gene match: 4. CDR3 length equals 13 residues. CDR3 DNA: TGTGCCTTAGGACTAGCCGGCACAGATACGCAGTATTTT. It specifies CALGLAGTDTQYF.